Each of the 21 T cell receptor beta chains below was sequenced from the same sample in a study of cytomegalovirus exposure and HLA in healthy donors. This PCR relied on a set of 60 Vbeta primers and 13 Jbeta primers. Generated by immunoSEQ multiplex PCR, the TCRdb table keeps only in-frame clones and is missing some. The data contain 150,000 to 200,000 clones, around two thirds of them seen just once; the ten biggest clones take up 10%. Sequencing used PBMCs. These receptors were taken from a young man in good health and CMV-seropositive.

The CDR3 protein is CASSQDTFRVAAIGTEAFF. DNA for the CDR3: TGCGCCAGCAGCCAAGATACTTTCAGGGTAGCGGCGATAGGAACTGAAGCTTTCTTT. This chain joins TRBV4-1 and TRBJ1-1, with D maybe TRBD1 (5 bases). The germline gives CDR1 MGHRA, CDR2 YSYEKL. The germline V and J ends were trimmed by 0 bases and 5 bases, with 25 bases remaining between them. There are 19 residues in the CDR3.

The chain couples TRBV28 to TRBJ2-7; 7 bases fit TRBD2. Looked up from germline, CDR1 is MDHEN and CDR2 is SYDVKM. The CDR3 is made up of 14 amino acids. V shed 7 bases and J 1 base; nucleotides not matched to a gene: 7. The CDR3 DNA reads as TGTGCCAGCATACGGAGTAGCGGGTCCTACGAGCAGTACTTC. Residues: CASIRSSGSYEQYF. The variable domain in full, completed from reference TRBV28 and TRBJ2-7, reads DVKVTQSSRYLVKRTGEKVFLECVQDMDHENMFWYRQDPGLGLRLIYFSYDVKMKEKGDIPEGYSVSREKKERFSLILESASTNQTSMYLCASIRSSGSYEQYFGPGTRLTVT.

This clone was counted once. The V gene is TRBV18, the J gene TRBJ1-2; D remains unclear. V lost 3 bases and J lost 3, with 14 bases in between. Germline loops: CDR1 KGHSH, CDR2 LQKENI. The CDR3 extends over 15 amino acids. Written as DNA, the CDR3 is TGTGCCAGCTCACCCACACCGTTGGAGGACTATGGCTACACCTTC. Its protein is CASSPTPLEDYGYTF.

The CDR3 region has the DNA TGCGCCAGCAGCTTGGGAGGGAGCAGAGAAGTCCGGCAGTACTTC. Its protein is CASSLGGSREVRQYF. The chain recombines TRBV5-1 with TRBJ2-7; the D gene is possibly TRBD2 (5 bases). The V gene's germline CDR1 is SGHRS and CDR2 YFSETQ. Trimming shortened V by 0 bases and J by 9 bases, and 19 bases separated the two germline ends. The CDR3 is 15 residues long.

This sequence joins TRBV19 and TRBJ2-5, with a possible D match to TRBD2 (5 bases). The CDR3 covers 16 residues. Germline V gene lookup returns CDR1 LNHDA and CDR2 SQIVND (reference sequence). V was cut by 5 bases and J by 1 base, with 17 bases left in between. The CDR3 DNA reads as TGTGCCAGTAGTTCACCTTGGACGGACTCCCAAGAGACCCAGTACTTC. Translation: CASSSPWTDSQETQYF. Supplemented by reference TRBV19 and TRBJ2-5, the full variable domain reads DGGITQSPKYLFRKEGQNVTLSCEQNLNHDAMYWYRQDPGQGLRLIYYSQIVNDFQKGDIAEGYSVSREKKESFPLTVTSAQKNPTAFYLCASSSPWTDSQETQYFGPGTRLLVL.

This clone was recorded only once. V and J are TRBV11-3 and TRBJ2-5; 8 bases are shared with TRBD1. Trimming removed 8 bases from V and 0 bases from J; junction bases left unmatched: 2. Germline loops: CDR1 SGHNT, CDR2 YENEEA. The CDR3 is made up of 13 amino acids. CDR3 sequence reads: CASGTGYQETQYF. The DNA for the CDR3 is TGTGCCAGCGGGACAGGATACCAAGAGACCCAGTACTTC. The full variable domain, with the rest looked up from reference TRBV11-3 and TRBJ2-5, is EAGVVQSPRYKIIEKKQPVAFWCNPISGHNTLYWYLQNLGQGPELLIRYENEEAVDDSQLPKDRFSAERLKGVDSTLKIQPAELGDSAVYLCASGTGYQETQYFGPGTRLLVL.

This clone was seen more than once but under ten times. The genes are TRBV2 and TRBJ2-5; D uncertain. The V end was cut by 4 bases, the J end by 2 bases, with 11 bases between. Germline CDR1 reads SNHLY; CDR2 reads FYNNEI. The CDR3 runs to 14 residues. The CDR3 DNA sequence: TGTGCCAGCAGTGTAGCCTACCTTCAAGAGACCCAGTACTTC. This translates into CASSVAYLQETQYF.

This chain connects TRBV5-1 to TRBJ2-3; D might be TRBD1 (5 bases). The CDR3 is 16 residues long. Deletions cut 0 bases from V and 2 bases from J, with 13 bases between. The germline V gene has CDR1 SGHRS and CDR2 YFSETQ. CDR3 region: CASSLVTGAITDTQYF. The CDR3 nucleotides read TGCGCCAGCAGCTTGGTTACAGGAGCTATCACAGATACGCAGTATTTT.

The chain joins TRBV6-1 to TRBJ1-5; weak D call: TRBD1 (6 bases). Germline CDR1 reads MNHNS; CDR2 reads SASEGT. The ends were cut back, 3 bases at V and 1 base at J, with 7 bases in the middle. The CDR3 covers 14 residues. The CDR3 sequence is CASSEQGSNQPQHF. In DNA form, the CDR3 reads TGTGCCAGCAGTGAGCAGGGGAGCAATCAGCCCCAGCATTTT.

The chain employs TRBV6-1 and TRBJ2-3; 9 nucleotides align to TRBD1. There are 15 residues in the CDR3. Germline CDR1 and CDR2: MNHNS and SASEGT. J gave up 2 bases and V 7 bases, and 7 bases lay outside the gene matches. CDR3 DNA: TGTGCCAGCAAGGAGAGACAGGGGGTCACAGATACGCAGTATTTT. Protein: CASKERQGVTDTQYF.

J is TRBJ1-3 and V is TRBV7-8; unclear D gene. V gave up 5 bases and J gave up 0 bases, with 11 bases separating them. Germline CDR1 reads SGHVS; CDR2 reads FQNEAQ. The CDR3 has 15 amino acids. CDR3 protein: CASSPELISGNTIYF. The DNA of the CDR3 is TGTGCCAGCAGCCCTGAGCTGATCTCTGGAAACACCATATATTTT.

The chain combines TRBV7-2 with TRBJ2-7, with a possible D match to TRBD2 (5 bases). Germline loops: CDR1 SGHTA, CDR2 FQGNSA. Trimming took off 1 base at V and 6 bases at J, with 16 bases between the two ends. The CDR3 is 15 amino acids. CDR3 loop: CASSLETGLGAEQYF. The CDR3 region has the DNA TGTGCCAGCAGCTTAGAAACGGGATTAGGCGCCGAGCAGTACTTC.

V gene TRBV27 combines with J gene TRBJ2-5; 9 bases agree with TRBD2. V was clipped by 6 bases and J by 5 bases; unmatched bases: 7. Germline assignment: CDR1 MNHEY and CDR2 SMNVEV (reference sequence). This CDR3 is built from 14 residues. The CDR3 spells CASSLGLASETQYF. The CDR3, as DNA: TGTGCCAGCAGCCTGGGACTAGCATCCGAGACCCAGTACTTC.

This clone was detected only once. The chain links TRBV19 to TRBJ1-5; D call uncertain. The V and J ends lost 5 bases and 0 bases respectively, with 8 bases between them. Germline loops: CDR1 LNHDA, CDR2 SQIVND (reference sequence). There are 14 residues in the CDR3. CDR3 DNA: TGTGCCAGTAGTGCGCAAAATAGCAATCAGCCCCAGCATTTT. This encodes CASSAQNSNQPQHF.

The chain couples TRBV6-1 to TRBJ1-5, with a weak D call TRBD1 (6 bases). CDR1 MNHNS and CDR2 SASEGT come from the germline V gene. V lost 3 bases and J 5 bases, leaving 11 bases between the germline ends. The length of the CDR3 is 14 residues. In DNA, the CDR3 is TGTGCCAGCAGTGAGGCAGGGGTGTATCAGCCCCAGCATTTT. Amino acid sequence: CASSEAGVYQPQHF.

Here the CDR3 reads CASSRGQENEKLFF. DNA for the CDR3: TGCGCCAGCAGCCGAGGACAGGAAAATGAAAAACTGTTTTTT. The J gene is TRBJ1-4, the V gene TRBV5-1, with TRBD1 identical over 7 bases. The CDR3 sequence is 14 residues long. The V segment lost 4 bases and the J segment 5 bases; nucleotides outside the gene matches: 5. Germline V gene data show CDR1 as SGHRS and CDR2 as YFSETQ.

V is TRBV6-5 and J is TRBJ1-1, with D unresolved. The CDR3 is 15 residues long. Looked up from germline, CDR1 is MNHEY and CDR2 is SVGAGI. Trimming removed 6 bases at V and 0 bases at J, with 14 bases between. The CDR3 loop reads CASSPGRVLNTEAFF. CDR3 nucleotide sequence: TGTGCCAGCAGCCCTGGGAGAGTATTGAACACTGAAGCTTTCTTT.

The chain employs TRBV7-9 and TRBJ2-1; D may be TRBD1 (5 bases). V was shortened by 10 bases and J by 3 bases, with 16 bases between the two germline ends. Germline V gene sequence: CDR1 SEHNR, CDR2 FQNEAQ (reference sequence). The CDR3 totals 14 residues. Written as DNA, the CDR3 is TGTGCCATCCCGCCCAAGGACATCTACAATGAGCAGTTCTTC. As protein: CAIPPKDIYNEQFF.

This clone was seen a few times. The chain has TRBV5-6 and TRBJ2-1; 15 bases are shared with TRBD2. This CDR3 contains 15 residues. The germline V gene has CDR1 SGHDT and CDR2 YYEEEE. V shed 3 bases, J shed 9 bases, and the junction held 4 bases outside the gene matches. This chain's CDR3 is CASSWGLAGGREQFF. The DNA of the CDR3 is TGTGCCAGCAGCTGGGGACTAGCGGGAGGTCGTGAGCAGTTCTTC. Variable domain in full (rest from reference TRBV5-6 and TRBJ2-1): DAGVTQSPTHLIKTRGQQVTLRCSPKSGHDTVSWYQQALGQGPQFIFQYYEEEERQRGNFPDRFSGHQFPNYSSELNVNALLLGDSALYLCASSWGLAGGREQFFGPGTRLTVL.

The V and J genes are TRBV5-1 and TRBJ2-6; TRBD1 matches at 7 bases. Trimming cost V 3 bases and J 0 bases; bases outside gene matches: 15. CDR3 size: 20 residues. Germline V gene lookup returns CDR1 SGHRS and CDR2 YFSETQ. The CDR3 bases are TGCGCCAGCAGCTCAACCCCGGGGCGAGGGGGCAGCTCTGGGGCCAACGTCCTGACTTTC. As protein: CASSSTPGRGGSSGANVLTF.

The V and J genes are TRBV29-1 and TRBJ2-6; 9 bases fit TRBD2. The CDR3 contains 19 residues. CDR1 and CDR2 (germline): SQVTM, ANQGSEA. Trimming removed 2 bases from V and 0 bases from J; junction bases left unmatched: 11. CDR3 amino acids: CSVELKREEPSSGANVLTF. As DNA, the CDR3 is TGCAGCGTTGAATTAAAGCGGGAGGAGCCTAGCTCTGGGGCCAACGTCCTGACTTTC. Full variable domain (outside the CDR3, taken from reference TRBV29-1 and TRBJ2-6): SAVISQKPSRDICQRGTSLTIQCQVDSQVTMMFWYRQQPGQSLTLIATANQGSEATYESGFVIDKFPISRPNLTFSTLTVSNMSPEDSSIYLCSVELKREEPSSGANVLTFGAGSRLTVL.